The text below deals with one TCR beta chain. TCRdb's table, derived via immunoSEQ multiplex PCR, lists solely in-frame clones and lacks some. In the table there are 86,000 or so clones, more than 75% of which are singletons. This sample is part of a study of PD-L1 blockade in urothelial cancer. Study context: Of prior chemotherapy regimens, patients had received between 0 and 3. Blood gave a median approximately 150,000 T cells.

Time point meaning: pretreatment peripheral blood. The number of samples from each patient was between 1 and 8, taken pretreatment and on-treatment. This CDR3 has 11 residues. CDR1 is WSHSY, CDR2 SAAADI, per germline. V dropped 8 bases and J dropped 9 bases, with 14 bases sitting between them. The receptor's source is a man between 60 and 75 years old with urothelial cancer. The input for sequencing was PBMCs, taken around atezolizumab (anti-PD-L1) treatment. The chain joins TRBV10-2 to TRBJ2-7, with a possible D match to TRBD1 (6 bases). CDR3 protein: CASSQGRGQYF. The DNA of the CDR3 is TGCGCCAGCTCACAGGGTCGGGGGCAGTACTTC.